This T cell receptor beta chain stems from a study of blood T cell repertoires in COVID-19. About the research overall: Samples representing acute and convalescent COVID-19 were sourced from the United States, Italy and Spain. PBMCs, B-cell-depleted T cells, or T cells provided the cDNA or gDNA that made up the material.

The CDR3 runs to 13 residues. V shed 3 bases, J shed 5 bases, and the junction held 3 bases outside the gene matches. CDR1 and CDR2 from the germline V gene are SGHTA and FQGNSA. Assay: immunoSEQ multiplex PCR; the TCRdb copy retains only in-frame clones and omits some. The profile shows around 320,000 clones, nearly 90% of them singletons. Concerning this clone: Other DNA sequences from this sample encode an identical CDR3 as well.

Sequenced input: peripheral blood. V is TRBV7-2 and J is TRBJ1-1; 7 nucleotides match TRBD1. This clonotype was sampled from a woman between 25 and 40 years old with COVID-19, enrolled during active disease. Written as DNA, the CDR3 is TGTGCCAGCAGCTTTGGCAGGGGGACTGAAGCTTTCTTT. Translating gives CASSFGRGTEAFF.